Listed below are T cell receptor beta chains from one sample, sequenced in a study of cytomegalovirus exposure and HLA in healthy donors. Measured with immunoSEQ multiplex PCR; TCRdb has only the in-frame clones, and not every one. Of about 120,000 clones listed, approximately 90% are singletons. The source material was PBMCs. The receptors come from a woman under 30 in good health and CMV-seronegative. The CDR3 runs from the conserved cysteine through the conserved F or W. The D gene is left open where the match is weak. Rows may omit the clone size; those that give it use once, few, many or a size class.

v_gene: TRBV27; j_gene: TRBJ1-6; d_gene: -; abundance: -; CDR3nt: TGTGCCAGCAGCGGGGGTTATAATTCACCCCTCCACTTT; CDR3aa: CASSGGYNSPLHF
v_gene: TRBV4-3; j_gene: TRBJ2-4; d_gene: TRBD1; abundance: -; CDR3nt: TGCGCCAGCAGCCAAGGGACAGGGTACTTGGCCAAAAACATTCAGTACTTC; CDR3aa: CASSQGTGYLAKNIQYF
v_gene: TRBV2; j_gene: TRBJ2-1; d_gene: TRBD2; abundance: -; CDR3nt: TGTGCCAGCAGTGAAGGGCTAGCGGGGTTAAGACATGAGCAGTTCTTC; CDR3aa: CASSEGLAGLRHEQFF
v_gene: TRBV5-6; j_gene: TRBJ1-2; d_gene: -; abundance: -; CDR3nt: TGTGCCAGCAGCTTGTTCGGCAGGGTCCGAGATGGCTACACCTTC; CDR3aa: CASSLFGRVRDGYTF
v_gene: TRBV6-5; j_gene: TRBJ2-1; d_gene: TRBD2; abundance: -; CDR3nt: TGTGCCAGCACCCCCGGGACTAGCTCCTACAATGAGCAGTTCTTC; CDR3aa: CASTPGTSSYNEQFF
v_gene: TRBV4-2; j_gene: TRBJ1-4; d_gene: TRBD1; abundance: once; CDR3nt: TGTGCCAGCAGCCCCCGGGACAGTAATGAAAAACTGTTTTTT; CDR3aa: CASSPRDSNEKLFF
v_gene: TRBV5-4; j_gene: TRBJ2-7; d_gene: TRBD1; abundance: -; CDR3nt: TGTGCCAGCAGCTACACAGGGGCCTACGAGCAGTACTTC; CDR3aa: CASSYTGAYEQYF
v_gene: TRBV5-1; j_gene: TRBJ2-3; d_gene: -; abundance: -; CDR3nt: TGCGCCAGCAGCTTGTGGAGTAGCGGAAGCACAGATACGCAGTATTTT; CDR3aa: CASSLWSSGSTDTQYF
v_gene: TRBV18; j_gene: TRBJ2-1; d_gene: TRBD2; abundance: -; CDR3nt: TGTGCCAGCTCACCTGGGACTAGCGGATACAATGAGCAGTTCTTC; CDR3aa: CASSPGTSGYNEQFF
v_gene: TRBV7-3; j_gene: TRBJ2-5; d_gene: -; abundance: -; CDR3nt: TGTGCCAGCAGCTTAACCCCCGCGGGGGAGACCCAGTACTTC; CDR3aa: CASSLTPAGETQYF
v_gene: TRBV18; j_gene: TRBJ2-3; d_gene: -; abundance: -; CDR3nt: TGTGCCAGCTCACTCAGGGGGGCGACTAGCACAGATACGCAGTATTTT; CDR3aa: CASSLRGATSTDTQYF
v_gene: TRBV5-8; j_gene: TRBJ1-5; d_gene: TRBD1; abundance: once; CDR3nt: TGTGCCAGCAGCTTAGGACAGGGGACATGGAATCAGCCCCAGCATTTT; CDR3aa: CASSLGQGTWNQPQHF
v_gene: TRBV6-5; j_gene: TRBJ2-1; d_gene: -; abundance: -; CDR3nt: TGTGCCAGCAGTTTCGGGAGAGAGCAGTTCTTC; CDR3aa: CASSFGREQFF
v_gene: TRBV7-8; j_gene: TRBJ2-7; d_gene: -; abundance: -; CDR3nt: TGTGCCAGCAGCCTTAGAACCTACGAGCAGTACTTC; CDR3aa: CASSLRTYEQYF
v_gene: TRBV14; j_gene: TRBJ2-3; d_gene: TRBD2; abundance: -; CDR3nt: TGTGCCAGCAGCCAAATTCTAGCGGGAGGACTCACAGATACGCAGTATTTT; CDR3aa: CASSQILAGGLTDTQYF
v_gene: TRBV30; j_gene: TRBJ1-2; d_gene: -; abundance: -; CDR3nt: TGTGCCTGGAGCCACGGTCCCGGAGGCGGCTACACCTTC; CDR3aa: CAWSHGPGGGYTF
v_gene: TRBV29-1; j_gene: TRBJ2-5; d_gene: TRBD1; abundance: -; CDR3nt: TGCAGCGCCCGAGACAGGGAGAGGGTAGAGACCCAGTACTTC; CDR3aa: CSARDRERVETQYF
v_gene: TRBV6-6; j_gene: TRBJ2-5; d_gene: TRBD2; abundance: -; CDR3nt: TGTGCCAGCAGTTACGGGGCTAGCGGGAGTCAGACCCAGTACTTC; CDR3aa: CASSYGASGSQTQYF
v_gene: TRBV30; j_gene: TRBJ1-3; d_gene: -; abundance: -; CDR3nt: TGTGCCACCCTGCGGGCTACCTCTGGAAACACCATATATTTT; CDR3aa: CATLRATSGNTIYF
v_gene: TRBV11-3; j_gene: TRBJ1-4; d_gene: TRBD1; abundance: -; CDR3nt: TGTGCCAGCAGCTTAGATCTGATTTTGGGACAGCCTAATGAAAAACTGTTTTTT; CDR3aa: CASSLDLILGQPNEKLFF
v_gene: TRBV5-1; j_gene: TRBJ2-2; d_gene: -; abundance: once; CDR3nt: TGCGCCAGCAGCTCCCGAGCGGAGTTCACCGGGGAGCTGTTTTTT; CDR3aa: CASSSRAEFTGELFF
v_gene: TRBV13; j_gene: TRBJ2-5; d_gene: TRBD2; abundance: -; CDR3nt: TGTGCCAGCAGCTTAGGCCCTAGCGGAGACCTCCGGGAGACCCAGTACTTC; CDR3aa: CASSLGPSGDLRETQYF
v_gene: TRBV7-8; j_gene: TRBJ1-4; d_gene: -; abundance: -; CDR3nt: TGTGCCAGCAGCTCCAACCTGAGGACAAGTCGAAATGAAAAACTGTTTTTT; CDR3aa: CASSSNLRTSRNEKLFF
v_gene: TRBV7-8; j_gene: TRBJ1-2; d_gene: -; abundance: -; CDR3nt: TGTGCCAGCAGCTCCGGAAGGGGCGCGTGTGGCTACACCTTC; CDR3aa: CASSSGRGACGYTF
v_gene: TRBV6-5; j_gene: TRBJ1-1; d_gene: -; abundance: -; CDR3nt: TGTGCCAGCACCCCTTTGTCGGGAGCCATAGGAAATTTCTTT; CDR3aa: CASTPLSGAIGNFF
v_gene: TRBV2; j_gene: TRBJ1-5; d_gene: -; abundance: -; CDR3nt: TGTGCCAGCAGTGAAGACAGAAATAGCAATCAGCCCCAGCATTTT; CDR3aa: CASSEDRNSNQPQHF
v_gene: TRBV28; j_gene: TRBJ2-3; d_gene: -; abundance: -; CDR3nt: TGTGCCAGCAGTTCTGGGGGGTCCTTGGGGGATACGCAGTATTTT; CDR3aa: CASSSGGSLGDTQYF
v_gene: TRBV2; j_gene: TRBJ2-7; d_gene: TRBD1; abundance: -; CDR3nt: TGTGCCAGCAGTCAGGACAGGTCCTACGAGCAGTACTTC; CDR3aa: CASSQDRSYEQYF
v_gene: TRBV30; j_gene: TRBJ1-4; d_gene: TRBD1; abundance: -; CDR3nt: TGTGCCTGGAGTGTAAGGGTACAGGGGGGGGAAAAACTGTTTTTT; CDR3aa: CAWSVRVQGGEKLFF
v_gene: TRBV2; j_gene: TRBJ2-5; d_gene: -; abundance: -; CDR3nt: TGTGCCAGCAGTGTCCCTTTCGAAGAGACCCAGTACTTC; CDR3aa: CASSVPFEETQYF
v_gene: TRBV9; j_gene: TRBJ2-3; d_gene: -; abundance: -; CDR3nt: TGTGCCAGCAGCACACGGGGGTTTAGCACAGATACGCAGTATTTT; CDR3aa: CASSTRGFSTDTQYF
v_gene: TRBV7-9; j_gene: TRBJ2-3; d_gene: TRBD1; abundance: -; CDR3nt: TGTGCCAGCAGCTTAGGGACAGGGGAATCCACAGATACGCAGTATTTT; CDR3aa: CASSLGTGESTDTQYF
v_gene: TRBV6-4; j_gene: TRBJ2-3; d_gene: TRBD1; abundance: -; CDR3nt: TGTGCCAGCCTCTACCCCACCGGGACAGGGGGCCCAGATACGCAGTATTTT; CDR3aa: CASLYPTGTGGPDTQYF
v_gene: TRBV9; j_gene: TRBJ2-1; d_gene: TRBD2; abundance: -; CDR3nt: TGTGCCAGCAGCGTAGATCAGACTAGCCTCGATGAGCAGTTCTTC; CDR3aa: CASSVDQTSLDEQFF
v_gene: TRBV27; j_gene: TRBJ2-3; d_gene: -; abundance: once; CDR3nt: TGTGCCAGCAACGGAGCTAGCACAGATACGCAGTATTTT; CDR3aa: CASNGASTDTQYF